This T cell receptor (beta chain) originates from a study of shared clonotypes between healthy human individuals. Study context: Researchers assigned three CD4 naive, three CD4 memory, two CD8 naive and one CD8 memory plate to each donor.

This table comes from immunoSEQ multiplex PCR, and its TCRdb copy is limited to in-frame clones, with some not included. This repertoire shows about 2.4 million clones, roughly nine tenths found once; its top ten account for 0.13% to 0.15%. The CDR3 consists of 14 residues. Germline CDR1 SGDLS, CDR2 YYNGEE. Trimming took 0 bases from V and 4 from J, leaving 10 bases between them. The chain joins TRBV9 to TRBJ2-5; D possibly corresponds to TRBD2 (5 bases). The sequence derives from a man younger than 35 in good health. The sequencing sample was made of naive CD4+ T cells sorted from blood. The subset is: CD45RA+ positively selected. In DNA form, the CDR3 reads TGTGCCAGCAGCGTAGATGGACTGATAGAGACCCAGTACTTC. It codes for CASSVDGLIETQYF.